The 28 T cell receptor beta chains reported below all come from one sample, sequenced in a study of blood T cell repertoires in COVID-19 (dated by TCRdb to 2020 to 2021). Library construction relied on the immunoSEQ multiplex PCR assay. The table comes from immuneACCESS by way of TCRdb, which keeps in-frame sequences with V and J called. Part of the clones is missing from these tables; in studies checked, under half for an unresolved V gene and the rest for unknown reasons. For this sample the table gives 120,000 to 150,000 clones, of which 88% were detected only once. The top ten constitute 0.95% to 1.5% of the sample. Input material: PBMCs or T cells enriched from blood (not recorded which). These receptors originate from a woman aged 25 to 45 with acute COVID-19.

The chain recombines TRBV5-1 with TRBJ1-6, with D hard to call. The ends were cut back, 0 bases at V and 8 bases at J, with 15 bases in the middle. Germline-derived CDR1 and CDR2 are SGHRS and YFSETQ. The CDR3 has 16 residues. The DNA for the CDR3 is TGCGCCAGCAGCTTGGCCCCGTTCGAGGGTCATTCACCCCTCCACTTT. Protein: CASSLAPFEGHSPLHF. Drawing the rest from reference TRBV5-1 and TRBJ1-6, the complete variable domain is KAGVTQTPRYLIKTRGQQVTLSCSPISGHRSVSWYQQTPGQGLQFLFEYFSETQRNKGNFPGRFSGRQFSNSRSEMNVSTLELGDSALYLCASSLAPFEGHSPLHFGNGTRLTVT.

The rearrangement links TRBV7-2 to TRBJ1-6, with D hard to call. The germline V gene encodes CDR1 SGHTA and CDR2 FQGNSA. There are 15 residues in the CDR3. Trimming cost V 5 bases and J 6 bases, with 14 bases left between them. The CDR3 DNA follows: TGTGCCAGCAGCATCCAGGAGGGTCGTAATTCACCCCTCCACTTT. This sequence encodes CASSIQEGRNSPLHF.

This chain's CDR3 is CASSSLGQTEAFF. The CDR3 region has the DNA TGTGCCAGCAGTTCCTTGGGGCAGACTGAAGCTTTCTTT. This rearrangement joins TRBV28 to TRBJ1-1; D might be TRBD1 (5 bases). V dropped 4 bases and J dropped 5 bases, with 11 bases sitting between them. The CDR3 contains 13 residues. The germline V gene encodes CDR1 MDHEN and CDR2 SYDVKM.

The V call is TRBV5-1, the J call TRBJ2-5; 16 bases are a match to TRBD2. Trimming removed 4 bases from V and 7 bases from J; junction bases left unmatched: 16. The CDR3 totals 19 residues. Germline V gives CDR1 SGHRS, CDR2 YFSETQ. The chain's CDR3 is CASSQNPAGGLAGGGTQYF. The CDR3 nucleotides read TGCGCCAGCAGCCAGAACCCGGCAGGGGGACTAGCGGGAGGGGGGACCCAGTACTTC.

This chain links TRBV6-5 with TRBJ2-3; 7 bases match TRBD2. This CDR3 is built from 16 residues. V was pared by 0 bases and J by 2 bases, with 5 bases of the junction left unmatched. Germline CDR1 is MNHEY and CDR2 is SVGAGI. The CDR3 nucleotides read TGTGCCAGCAGTTACTCACCCGGGACTAACACAGATACGCAGTATTTT. This translates into CASSYSPGTNTDTQYF.

Here the CDR3 reads CASSFSSRVNTEAFF. As DNA, the CDR3 is TGTGCCAGCAGCTTTTCTTCCAGGGTGAACACTGAAGCTTTCTTT. This chain connects TRBV7-8 to TRBJ1-1, with D tentatively TRBD1 (5 bases). Germline CDR1 is SGHVS and CDR2 is FQNEAQ. This CDR3 is built from 15 residues. V gave up 3 bases and J gave up 0 bases, with 11 bases separating them.

The rearrangement uses TRBV28 and TRBJ1-5; D might be TRBD1 (6 bases). Looked up from germline, CDR1 is MDHEN and CDR2 is SYDVKM. The CDR3 runs to 17 residues. V was pared by 6 bases and J by 0 bases, with 18 bases between. In DNA, the CDR3 is TGTGCCAGCAGCCCCCCCGGGACACTCTATAGCAATCAGCCCCAGCATTTT. It specifies CASSPPGTLYSNQPQHF.

V is TRBV28 and J is TRBJ2-2, with 9 bases matching TRBD1. The CDR3 is 16 residues long. The germline gives CDR1 MDHEN, CDR2 SYDVKM. V lost 7 bases, J lost 6 bases, and 12 bases stayed unmatched. For the CDR3, the DNA is TGTGCCAGCACCGACCCGGGACAGGGTAAATCCGGGGAGCTGTTTTTT. The encoded protein is CASTDPGQGKSGELFF.

The chain combines TRBV6-6 with TRBJ1-1, with 11 bases lining up with TRBD1. J was trimmed by 1 base and V by 6 bases; bases with no gene match: 7. The CDR3 contains 16 residues. CDR1 and CDR2 from the germline V gene are MNHNY and SVGAGI (reference sequence). This chain's CDR3 is CASRQDRGQGNTEAFF. The CDR3, as DNA: TGTGCCAGCAGACAGGACAGGGGGCAGGGGAACACTGAAGCTTTCTTT.

This clone occurred a few times. This chain joins TRBV6-4 and TRBJ2-3; 9 nucleotides align to TRBD2. CDR1 is MRHNA and CDR2 is SNTAGT in the germline V gene. The CDR3 has 16 amino acids. The trim removed 0 bases at V and 5 bases at J, leaving 6 bases unmatched. CDR3 protein: CASSDSAGGPRDTQYF. The DNA of the CDR3 is TGTGCCAGCAGTGACTCGGCGGGAGGGCCGAGAGATACGCAGTATTTT.

V and J are TRBV24-1 and TRBJ2-5, with 8 bases identical to TRBD2. Per germline, CDR1 KGHDR and CDR2 SFDVKD. V shed 4 bases, J shed 5 bases, and the junction held 8 bases outside the gene matches. The CDR3 is 15 amino acids. The CDR3 DNA is TGTGCCACCAGTGACCCTAGGGCGGGAGGCGAGACCCAGTACTTC. Translating gives CATSDPRAGGETQYF.

V and J are TRBV7-9 and TRBJ1-2; a possible D gene is TRBD1 (6 bases). Deletions cut 5 bases from V and 8 bases from J, with 18 bases between. CDR1 is SEHNR, CDR2 FQNEAQ, per germline (reference sequence). This CDR3 has 14 amino acids. CDR3 protein: CASSRQAMVEGYTF. DNA for the CDR3: TGTGCCAGCAGCCGACAGGCGATGGTGGAAGGCTACACCTTC.

This sequence joins TRBV2 and TRBJ1-4; D is perhaps TRBD1 (5 bases). Germline CDR1 and CDR2: SNHLY and FYNNEI. CDR3 size: 16 residues. Deletions cut 3 bases from V and 6 bases from J, with 17 bases between. The CDR3: CASSDQVRARDEKLFF. CDR3 sequence (DNA): TGTGCCAGCAGTGATCAAGTCAGGGCTCGGGATGAAAAACTGTTTTTT. The entire variable domain, with the rest obtained from reference TRBV2 and TRBJ1-4, is as follows: EPEVTQTPSHQVTQMGQEVILRCVPISNHLYFYWYRQILGQKVEFLVSFYNNEISEKSEIFDDQFSVERPDGSNFTLKIRSTKLEDSAMYFCASSDQVRARDEKLFFGSGTQLSVL.

The chain couples TRBV3-1 (or the pseudogene TRBV3-2) to TRBJ2-1; D ambiguous. V was pared by 5 bases and J by 7 bases, with 9 bases between. This CDR3 has 12 residues. The V gene's germline CDR1 is LGHDT and CDR2 YNNKEL (reference sequence). CDR3 region: CASSYLMNEQFF. As DNA, the CDR3 is TGTGCCAGCAGCTACCTAATGAATGAGCAGTTCTTC.

The chain is built from TRBV2 and TRBJ1-3, with D perhaps TRBD1 (6 bases). Trimming took off 6 bases at V and 2 bases at J, with 11 bases between the two ends. The CDR3 runs 14 residues. Germline CDR1 and CDR2: SNHLY and FYNNEI. The chain's CDR3 is CASSQQGTGNTIYF. The CDR3 DNA is TGTGCCAGCAGCCAACAGGGTACTGGAAACACCATATATTTT.

The gene calls are TRBV15 and TRBJ1-1; 7 positions match TRBD1. Germline V CDR1 and CDR2: LNHNV, YYDKDF (reference sequence). The CDR3 has 13 residues. The V segment lost 5 bases and the J segment 7 bases; nucleotides outside the gene matches: 7. The CDR3 DNA reads TGTGCCACCAGCGTCCTAGGGGGCGGTGAAGCTTTCTTT. This sequence encodes CATSVLGGGEAFF.

The J gene is TRBJ1-1, the V gene TRBV7-2, with TRBD1 matching over 7 bases. Germline V CDR1 and CDR2: SGHTA, FQGNSA. V lost 8 bases and J lost 7; bases outside the gene matches: 10. This CDR3 region has 13 residues. The DNA for the CDR3 is TGTGCCAGCGGCCAGACAGGGAATAATGAAGCTTTCTTT. This translates into CASGQTGNNEAFF.

This clone was picked up one time. The chain uses TRBV6-5 and TRBJ1-1; D is unresolved. The germline CDR1 and CDR2 sequences are MNHEY and SVGAGI. The CDR3 has 12 residues. The V end lost 5 bases, the J end lost 5 bases, and 9 bases lay between the germline ends. The CDR3 nucleotides read TGTGCCAGCAGTCCCCCCGGGACTGAAGCTTTCTTT. This gives the protein CASSPPGTEAFF.

This chain joins TRBV7-2 and TRBJ2-5; D possibly corresponds to TRBD1 (6 bases). This CDR3 is built from 16 residues. The V gene's germline CDR1 is SGHTA and CDR2 FQGNSA. V was pared by 4 bases and J by 0 bases, with 15 bases between. The CDR3 region is CASSSSIRDNQETQYF. The CDR3 DNA reads as TGTGCCAGCAGCTCTTCAATCCGGGACAACCAAGAGACCCAGTACTTC.

This chain connects TRBV30 to TRBJ2-3; the D gene is possibly TRBD2 (6 bases). Trimming stripped 2 bases from V and 2 bases from J, with 14 bases between. The germline V gene has CDR1 GTSNPN and CDR2 SVGIG (reference sequence). The CDR3 is 15 amino acids. The CDR3 DNA is TGTGCCTGGAGTAAAGGAGGGCCGCACACAGATACGCAGTATTTT. Residues: CAWSKGGPHTDTQYF.

The CDR3 region is CASSLTSPDTQYF. CDR3 coding DNA: TGTGCCAGCTCACTGACAAGCCCAGATACGCAGTATTTT. V usage is TRBV18 and J usage is TRBJ2-3, with D unresolved. Germline CDR1 and CDR2: KGHSH and LQKENI. The V and J ends lost 4 bases and 4 bases respectively, with 9 bases between them. The CDR3 runs 13 residues.

The chain is built from TRBV2 and TRBJ2-1, with 9 nucleotides matching TRBD1. Germline CDR1 reads SNHLY; CDR2 reads FYNNEI. The CDR3 covers 15 residues. The trim removed 5 bases at V and 12 bases at J, leaving 14 bases unmatched. CDR3 nucleotide sequence: TGTGCCAGCAGTAACGCGGACAGGGGCCTTTTGGGGCAGTTCTTC. The encoded protein is CASSNADRGLLGQFF.

The chain couples TRBV3-1 (or the pseudogene TRBV3-2) to TRBJ2-2; no reliable D call. V dropped 0 bases and J dropped 3 bases, with 5 bases sitting between them. Germline V gene data show CDR1 as LGHDT and CDR2 as YNNKEL (reference sequence). The CDR3 consists of 14 residues. The CDR3 nucleotides are TGTGCCAGCAGCCAAGATTCCTACACCGGGGAGCTGTTTTTT. This sequence encodes CASSQDSYTGELFF.

The V gene is TRBV19, the J gene TRBJ1-2; TRBD1 aligns across 8 bases. The CDR3 length is 11 residues. Trimming took 8 bases from V and 8 from J; bases not matched to a gene: 4. The germline V gene has CDR1 LNHDA and CDR2 SQIVND (reference sequence). The CDR3 loop is CASQDRGGYTF. CDR3 in DNA: TGTGCCAGTCAAGACAGGGGCGGCTACACCTTC.

The sample holds one count of this clone. The chain uses TRBV29-1 and TRBJ2-3, with D possibly being TRBD1 (5 bases). The V end lost 7 bases, the J end lost 0 bases, and 20 bases lay between the germline ends. Germline-derived CDR1 and CDR2 are SQVTM and ANQGSEA. The CDR3 has 16 amino acids. CDR3 loop: CSGSGGSGFSTDTQYF. CDR3 DNA: TGCAGCGGTTCGGGCGGTTCAGGGTTTAGCACAGATACGCAGTATTTT.

The J gene is TRBJ1-4, the V gene TRBV4-2, with 9 nucleotides matching TRBD1. Germline V gives CDR1 LGHNA, CDR2 YNFKEQ. The CDR3 is made up of 17 amino acids. The junction had 9 bases not matched to a gene; V was cut back by 0 bases and J by 7 bases. In DNA form, the CDR3 reads TGTGCCAGCAGCCAAGACACCGATGGGACAGGGTCTGAAAAACTGTTTTTT. It encodes CASSQDTDGTGSEKLFF.

The V gene is TRBV7-2, the J gene TRBJ2-3; 10 nucleotides match TRBD1. The CDR3 consists of 16 residues. The V and J ends lost 4 bases and 4 bases, in that order; junction bases with no gene match: 8. Per germline, CDR1 SGHTA and CDR2 FQGNSA. DNA of the CDR3: TGTGCCAGCAGCTCCGGACTGACAGGGGGCGCAGATACGCAGTATTTT. It yields the protein CASSSGLTGGADTQYF. Full variable domain (remainder filled in from reference TRBV7-2 and TRBJ2-3): GAGVSQSPSNKVTEKGKDVELRCDPISGHTALYWYRQSLGQGLEFLIYFQGNSAPDKSGLPSDRFSAERTGGSVSTLTIQRTQQEDSAVYLCASSSGLTGGADTQYFGPGTRLTVL.

The chain joins TRBV4-1 to TRBJ2-1, with 8 nucleotides matching TRBD2. V trimming: 3 bases; J trimming: 3 bases; junction bases outside the gene matches: 7. Germline V gives CDR1 MGHRA, CDR2 YSYEKL. This CDR3 is 16 amino acids long. The chain's CDR3 is CASSHSAGEYYNEQFF. The CDR3 DNA reads TGCGCCAGCAGCCACTCAGCGGGAGAGTACTACAATGAGCAGTTCTTC.